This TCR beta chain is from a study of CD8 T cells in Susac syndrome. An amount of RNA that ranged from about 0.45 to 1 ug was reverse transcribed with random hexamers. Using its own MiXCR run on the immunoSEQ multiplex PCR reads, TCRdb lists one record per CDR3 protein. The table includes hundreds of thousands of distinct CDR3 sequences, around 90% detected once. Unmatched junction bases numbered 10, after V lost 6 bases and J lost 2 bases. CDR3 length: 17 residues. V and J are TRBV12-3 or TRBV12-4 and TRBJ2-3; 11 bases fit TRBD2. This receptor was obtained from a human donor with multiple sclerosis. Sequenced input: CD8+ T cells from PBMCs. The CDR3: CASRGSRTSGFTDTQYF. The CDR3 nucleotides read TGTGCCAGCAGGGGGTCCCGGACTAGCGGGTTCACAGATACGCAGTATTTT.